This TCR beta chain originates from a study of T-cell memory formation after mild COVID-19. Each CDR3 protein is one row after TCRdb ran MiXCR on the 5' RACE reads. The table shows about 410,000 distinct CDR3 sequences, with about 22% occurring only once. This clonotype was seen more than once but under ten times. Its antigen is not known. Study-level results: SARS-CoV-2 specificity was not confirmed for second-wave clones peaking on day 37. Certain responding clones were present in pre-infection memory, suggesting participation of cross-reactive memory.

V was cut by 1 base and J by 2 bases, with 8 bases left in between. CDR3 length: 15 residues. Germline V gene lookup returns CDR1 SGHVS and CDR2 FQNEAQ. The receptor comes from an adult woman who had mild COVID-19 (a few samples of this study predate the infection). Cell type and time point are not known. Sequencing was carried out using PBMCs or a T cell subset sorted from them (not recorded which). This chain links TRBV7-8 with TRBJ2-2; possible D gene TRBD1, 5 bases. In nucleotides, the CDR3 is TGTGCCAGCAGCTTAGAGGGGCGTAACACCGGGGAGCTGTTTTTT. Translating it yields CASSLEGRNTGELFF.